This T cell receptor beta chain was identified during a study of blood T cell repertoires in COVID-19. Study summary: Italy, Spain and the United States were the sources of the convalescent and acute COVID-19 samples. PBMCs, B-cell-depleted T cells, or T cells were the source of the cDNA or gDNA that made up the material.

Source study methods: Reference gene primer amplification gave nucleated cell count estimates. Assay used: immunoSEQ multiplex PCR; TCRdb lists only in-frame clones, some missing. V and J calls and clone size come straight from that table; D and trimming were deduced from the DNA. Here the sample spans 210,000 or so clones, 84% being singletons. The ends lost 4 bases at V and 8 bases at J; junction bases unmatched: 1. This CDR3 is built from 13 residues. Germline V gene lookup returns CDR1 MNHNS and CDR2 SASEGT. This TCR came from a woman between 45 and 65 years old with active or convalescent COVID-19. The source material was peripheral blood. The chain combines TRBV6-1 with TRBJ2-1, with 11 bases fitting TRBD2. CDR3 loop: CASSVAGGYEQFF. Written as DNA, the CDR3 is TGTGCCAGCAGTGTAGCGGGAGGGTATGAGCAGTTCTTC.